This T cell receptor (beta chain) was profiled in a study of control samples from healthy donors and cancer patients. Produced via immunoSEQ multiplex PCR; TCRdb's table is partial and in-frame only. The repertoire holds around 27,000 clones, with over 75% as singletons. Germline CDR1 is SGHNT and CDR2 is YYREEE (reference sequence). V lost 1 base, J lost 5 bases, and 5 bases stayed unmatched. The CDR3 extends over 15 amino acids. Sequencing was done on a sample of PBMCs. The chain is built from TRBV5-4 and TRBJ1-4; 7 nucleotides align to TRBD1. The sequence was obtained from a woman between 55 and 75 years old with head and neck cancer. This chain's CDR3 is CASSLLGQRNEKLFF. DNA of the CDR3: TGTGCCAGCAGCTTGCTGGGACAGCGAAATGAAAAACTGTTTTTT.